The T cell receptor (beta chain) under discussion was sequenced for a study of cytomegalovirus exposure and HLA in healthy donors. General study points: Clonal expansion was found to be greater in HLA-associated TCR beta chains than in equally common others in a later analysis. Later genetic work tied a missense DCLRE1C variant to beta-chain V and J trimming.

Though probably carrying unrecorded immune exposures, donors were nominally healthy at sampling. In the case of this clone: Its antigen remains unknown.

The PCR had 60 Vbeta and 13 Jbeta primers. The method was immunoSEQ multiplex PCR; TCRdb's version includes in-frame clones alone and lacks a portion of them. In the table there are over 150,000 clones, around 75% of which are singletons. This CDR3 is 14 amino acids long. Per the germline V gene, CDR1 is LGHNA and CDR2 is YSLEER. With 0 bases removed from V and 7 bases from J, the gap between germline ends came to 10 bases. The sequencing input was PBMCs. This chain connects TRBV4-3 to TRBJ1-5; no reliable D call. The receptor comes from a male donor in good health and CMV-seronegative. The CDR3 DNA reads as TGCGCCAGCAGCCAAGAAGGAGGGAGGCAGCCCCAGCATTTT. Its translation is CASSQEGGRQPQHF.